This paragraph reports one T cell receptor (beta chain). What it binds is not known. These data belong to a study of T cell responses to AZD1222 COVID-19 vaccine. Repertoires were generated with immunoSEQ multiplex PCR, while TCRdb's copy carries only in-frame clones and drops some. Here the sample spans about 120,000 clones, approximately 86% being singletons. Study-wide results and limits: Vaccine-associated CD4 TCRs ranged over spike, dominating at 160-218 and 743-854. Clonal diversity was possibly underestimated, and the donors were mostly white British, with more females. Recipients of two AZD1222 doses showed rising Spike-specific TCR breadth and depth.

J lost 7 bases, V lost 0 bases, and 8 bases had no gene match. The CDR3 covers 16 residues. Germline values: CDR1 SGDLS, CDR2 YYNGEE. The rearrangement joins TRBV9 to TRBJ2-2, with 8 nucleotides matching TRBD2. Sequencing was performed on peripheral blood, taken on day 0 of AZD1222 vaccination. This TCR derives from an adult in good health. The CDR3 region is CASSVATGGQVGELFF. CDR3 in DNA: TGTGCCAGCAGCGTAGCTACGGGGGGGCAAGTCGGGGAGCTGTTTTTT.